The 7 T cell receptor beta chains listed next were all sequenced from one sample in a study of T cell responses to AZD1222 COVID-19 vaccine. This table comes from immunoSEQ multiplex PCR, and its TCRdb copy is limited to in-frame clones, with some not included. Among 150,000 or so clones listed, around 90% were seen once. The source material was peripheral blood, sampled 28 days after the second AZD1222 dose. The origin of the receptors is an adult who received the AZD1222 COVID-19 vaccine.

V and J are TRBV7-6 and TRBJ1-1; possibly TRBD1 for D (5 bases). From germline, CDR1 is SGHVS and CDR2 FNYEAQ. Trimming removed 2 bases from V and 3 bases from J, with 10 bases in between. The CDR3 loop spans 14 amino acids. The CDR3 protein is CASSLLIQDTEAFF. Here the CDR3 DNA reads TGTGCCAGCAGCTTACTTATACAGGACACTGAAGCTTTCTTT.

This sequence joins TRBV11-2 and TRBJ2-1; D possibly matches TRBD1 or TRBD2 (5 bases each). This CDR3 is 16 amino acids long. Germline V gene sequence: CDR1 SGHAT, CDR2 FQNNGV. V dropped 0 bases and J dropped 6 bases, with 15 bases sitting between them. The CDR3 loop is CASSLEPPSGTNEQFF. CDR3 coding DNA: TGTGCCAGCAGCTTAGAACCCCCTTCGGGGACCAATGAGCAGTTCTTC.

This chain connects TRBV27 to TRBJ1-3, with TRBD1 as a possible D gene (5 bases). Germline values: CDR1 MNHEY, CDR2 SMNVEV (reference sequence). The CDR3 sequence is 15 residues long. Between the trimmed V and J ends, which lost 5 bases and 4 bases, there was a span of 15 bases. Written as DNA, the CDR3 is TGTGCCAGCAGTCCCCGGGACGGCACAGGAAACACCATATATTTT. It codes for CASSPRDGTGNTIYF.

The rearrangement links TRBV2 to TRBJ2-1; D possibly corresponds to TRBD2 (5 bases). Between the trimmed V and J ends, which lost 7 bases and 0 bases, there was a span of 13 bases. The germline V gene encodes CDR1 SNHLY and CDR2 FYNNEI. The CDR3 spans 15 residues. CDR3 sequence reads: CASNSRRDSYNEQFF. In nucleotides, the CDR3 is TGTGCCAGCAACTCGAGACGGGACTCCTACAATGAGCAGTTCTTC.

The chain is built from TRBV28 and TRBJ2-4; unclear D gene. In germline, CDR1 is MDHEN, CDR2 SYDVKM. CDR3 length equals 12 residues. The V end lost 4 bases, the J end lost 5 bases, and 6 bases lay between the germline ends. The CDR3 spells CASSSTQNIQYF. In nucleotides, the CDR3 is TGTGCCAGCAGTTCGACACAAAACATTCAGTACTTC.

The CDR3 here is CASIPTGQRNTEAFF. Here the CDR3 DNA reads TGTGCCAGCATTCCCACGGGACAAAGGAACACTGAAGCTTTCTTT. V usage is TRBV28 and J usage is TRBJ1-1; maybe TRBD1 (6 bases). This CDR3 region has 15 residues. Germline V gene data show CDR1 as MDHEN and CDR2 as SYDVKM. Trimming shortened V by 7 bases and J by 1 base, and 16 bases separated the two germline ends. The variable domain in full, completed from reference TRBV28 and TRBJ1-1, reads DVKVTQSSRYLVKRTGEKVFLECVQDMDHENMFWYRQDPGLGLRLIYFSYDVKMKEKGDIPEGYSVSREKKERFSLILESASTNQTSMYLCASIPTGQRNTEAFFGQGTRLTVV.

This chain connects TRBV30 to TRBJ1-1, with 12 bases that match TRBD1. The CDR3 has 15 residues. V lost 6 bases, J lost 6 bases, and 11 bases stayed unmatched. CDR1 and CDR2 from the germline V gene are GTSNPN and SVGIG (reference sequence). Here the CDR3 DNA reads TGTGCCTGTTCCCGGGACAGGGGGCGTGAGTCTGAAGCTTTCTTT. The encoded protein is CACSRDRGRESEAFF.